This entry lists 5 T cell receptor beta chains sequenced from one sample in a study of cytomegalovirus exposure and HLA in healthy donors. Both 60 Vbeta primers and 13 Jbeta primers went into the PCR. Generated by immunoSEQ multiplex PCR, the TCRdb table keeps only in-frame clones and is missing some. The data contain hundreds of thousands of clones, about 89% of them singletons. Sequenced material: PBMCs. Source of these receptors: a woman younger than 30 in good health and CMV-seronegative.

V and J are TRBV28 and TRBJ1-2; no clear D. Looked up from germline, CDR1 is MDHEN and CDR2 is SYDVKM. CDR3 length: 13 amino acids. The V gene lost 2 bases and the J gene lost 10 bases, with 14 bases spanning the gap. DNA for the CDR3: TGTGCCAGCAGTTTACTGGTGACTGATGTCTACACCTTC. The encoded protein is CASSLLVTDVYTF.

This chain connects TRBV7-8 to TRBJ1-5; 8 bases are shared with TRBD1. Germline V lookup: CDR1 SGHVS, CDR2 FQNEAQ. This CDR3 region has 13 residues. J lost 3 bases, V lost 9 bases, and 4 bases had no gene match. CDR3 region: CASRTGFNQPQHF. CDR3 bases: TGTGCCAGTCGGACAGGGTTCAATCAGCCCCAGCATTTT. The full variable domain, its missing parts supplied by reference TRBV7-8 and TRBJ1-5, is GAGVSQSPRYKVAKRGQDVALRCDPISGHVSLFWYQQALGQGPEFLTYFQNEAQLDKSGLPSDRFFAERPEGSVSTLKIQRTQQEDSAVYLCASRTGFNQPQHFGDGTRLSIL.

The chain employs TRBV5-6 and TRBJ2-7, with 7 positions matching TRBD2. Germline V gene data show CDR1 as SGHDT and CDR2 as YYEEEE. V shed 5 bases, J shed 9 bases, and the junction held 17 bases outside the gene matches. The CDR3 has 15 amino acids. The CDR3 coding sequence is TGTGCCAGCAGTCAGGGAGGGGTCTCGCCTTTGGGGCAGTACTTC. This codes for CASSQGGVSPLGQYF.

The chain couples TRBV11-2 to TRBJ2-7; tentative D call: TRBD1 (5 bases). V lost 2 bases to trimming and J lost 2 bases, with 7 bases between them. The CDR3 spans 13 residues. Germline CDR1 SGHAT, CDR2 FQNNGV. As DNA, the CDR3 is TGTGCCAGCAGCTTACAGGACACCTACGAGCAGTACTTC. It specifies CASSLQDTYEQYF.

The rearrangement links TRBV5-1 to TRBJ2-7, with a possible D match to TRBD1 (6 bases). Per germline, CDR1 SGHRS and CDR2 YFSETQ. The CDR3 contains 15 residues. V shed 0 bases and J shed 5 bases, with 15 bases lying between them. Here the CDR3 reads CASSLASGGENEQYF. As DNA, the CDR3 is TGCGCCAGCAGCTTGGCCTCTGGGGGCGAGAACGAGCAGTACTTC.